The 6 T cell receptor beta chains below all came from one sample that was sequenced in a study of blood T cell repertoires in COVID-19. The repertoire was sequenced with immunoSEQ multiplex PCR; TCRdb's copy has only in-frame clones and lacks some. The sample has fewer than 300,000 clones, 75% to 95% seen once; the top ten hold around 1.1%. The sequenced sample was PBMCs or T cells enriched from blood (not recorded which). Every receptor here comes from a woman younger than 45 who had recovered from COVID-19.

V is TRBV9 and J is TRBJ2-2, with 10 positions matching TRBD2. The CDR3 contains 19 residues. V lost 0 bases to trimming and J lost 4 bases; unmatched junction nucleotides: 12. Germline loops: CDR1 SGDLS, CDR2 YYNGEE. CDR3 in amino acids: CASSVELAGGLSGTGELFF. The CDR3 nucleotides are TGTGCCAGCAGCGTAGAGTTAGCGGGAGGTCTCTCGGGCACCGGGGAGCTGTTTTTT.

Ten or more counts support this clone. CDR3 DNA: TGTGCCAGCAGTGACTCGGGACTAGTAGGGGAGACCCAGTACTTC. It is translated as CASSDSGLVGETQYF. The chain recombines TRBV6-4 with TRBJ2-5; 8 bases are shared with TRBD2. Germline values: CDR1 MRHNA, CDR2 SNTAGT. The CDR3 length is 15 residues. Germline trimming cut 0 bases from V and 5 bases from J; bases unmatched to any gene: 5.

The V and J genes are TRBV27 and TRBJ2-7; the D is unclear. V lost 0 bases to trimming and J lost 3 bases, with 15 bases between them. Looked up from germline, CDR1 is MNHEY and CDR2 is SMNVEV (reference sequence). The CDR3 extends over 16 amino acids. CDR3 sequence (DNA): TGTGCCAGCAGTTTATCACCCCTCCCCCTAGGCTACGAGCAGTACTTC. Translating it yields CASSLSPLPLGYEQYF.

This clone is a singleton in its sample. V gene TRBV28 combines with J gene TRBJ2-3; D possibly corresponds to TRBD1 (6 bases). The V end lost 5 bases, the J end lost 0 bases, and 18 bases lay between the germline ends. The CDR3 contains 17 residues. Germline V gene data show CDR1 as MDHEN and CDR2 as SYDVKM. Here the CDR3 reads CASSPLSGTTSTDTQYF. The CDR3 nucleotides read TGTGCCAGCAGTCCCCTTTCCGGGACAACTAGCACAGATACGCAGTATTTT.

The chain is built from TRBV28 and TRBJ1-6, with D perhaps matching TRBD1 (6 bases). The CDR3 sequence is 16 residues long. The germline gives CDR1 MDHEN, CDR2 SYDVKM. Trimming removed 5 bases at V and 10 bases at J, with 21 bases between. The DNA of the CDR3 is TGTGCCAGCAGTGGGCCCGTGGGGGGGCCTCGATCACCCCTCCACTTT. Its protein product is CASSGPVGGPRSPLHF.

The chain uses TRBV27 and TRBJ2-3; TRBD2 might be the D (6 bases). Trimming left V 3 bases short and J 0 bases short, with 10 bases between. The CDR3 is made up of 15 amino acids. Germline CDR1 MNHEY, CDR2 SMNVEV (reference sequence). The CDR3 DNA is TGTGCCAGCAGTTTCGGAGGGACGAGCACAGATACGCAGTATTTT. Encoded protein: CASSFGGTSTDTQYF.